Each of the 20 T cell receptor beta chains below was sequenced from the same sample in a study of blood T cells in healthy people across ages. Using a J-beta primer mix together with a sample-barcoded 5' primer, a second PCR was run for roughly 6 to 11 cycles. TCRdb redid the calling of the 5' RACE reads with MiXCR, one entry per CDR3 protein. The sample consists of some 850,000 distinct CDR3 sequences, more than 25% of them appearing once. In addition, the sample was reused for a study of T cells of mothers and their children.

Sequencing was performed on blood. These receptor sequences come from a boy younger than 18 in good health.

V gene TRBV7-3 combines with J gene TRBJ1-1; TRBD1 matches 10 bases. V lost 1 base and J lost 5; bases outside the gene matches: 13. The CDR3 totals 18 residues. Germline CDR1 reads SGHTA; CDR2 reads FQGTGA. CDR3 bases: TGTGCCAGCAGCTTAAGAGGGGGACAGGGGCGGATAGTGACTGAAGCTTTCTTT. Translation gives CASSLRGGQGRIVTEAFF.

The chain has TRBV14 and TRBJ2-5; 8 bases are a match to TRBD2. The V and J ends lost 3 bases and 10 bases, in that order; junction bases with no gene match: 13. CDR1 and CDR2 from the germline V gene are SGHDN and FVKESK. The CDR3 sequence is 15 residues long. The CDR3 nucleotides read TGTGCCAGCAGCCAGAGAGCGGGGGCAACTTCAGACCAGTACTTC. Residues: CASSQRAGATSDQYF.

This sequence joins TRBV6-5 and TRBJ2-2; D ambiguous. The CDR3 length is 13 residues. The germline V and J ends were trimmed by 4 bases and 4 bases, with 7 bases remaining between them. Germline values: CDR1 MNHEY, CDR2 SVGAGI. CDR3 sequence reads: CASSSHSTGELFF. In DNA, the CDR3 is TGTGCCAGCAGTTCACATAGCACCGGGGAGCTGTTTTTT.

The V and J genes are TRBV9 and TRBJ2-2; 8 nucleotides agree with TRBD1. With V trimmed by 0 bases and J by 0 bases, 10 bases remained unmatched. Germline V gene data show CDR1 as SGDLS and CDR2 as YYNGEE. This CDR3 is built from 19 residues. The CDR3 nucleotides read TGTGCCAGCAGCGTAGAGGCAGGGGGCCCGTTCGCGAACACCGGGGAGCTGTTTTTT. This encodes CASSVEAGGPFANTGELFF.

The rearrangement joins TRBV29-1 to TRBJ2-7; possibly TRBD1 for D (6 bases). CDR1 is SQVTM, CDR2 ANQGSEA, per germline. CDR3 length: 14 amino acids. The germline V and J ends were trimmed by 3 bases and 3 bases, with 15 bases remaining between them. The CDR3 loop is CSVEQQGRGYEQYF. CDR3 sequence (DNA): TGCAGCGTTGAGCAACAGGGAAGAGGCTACGAGCAGTACTTC.

This clonotype appeared a single time. The chain employs TRBV20-1 and TRBJ2-5; a weak D match, TRBD2 (6 bases). This CDR3 is 14 amino acids long. Germline CDR1 and CDR2: DFQATT and SNEGSKA (reference sequence). Trimming pared 2 bases from V and 5 bases from J, leaving 15 bases between. CDR3 protein: CSARSGQARETQYF. The CDR3 DNA reads as TGCAGTGCTAGAAGCGGGCAAGCCCGGGAGACCCAGTACTTC.

Concerning this clonotype itself: Without the conserved terminal phenylalanine or tryptophan, this CDR3 likely stems from a read error. The V and J genes are TRBV5-1 and TRBJ1-1; D remains ambiguous. Trimming removed 4 bases at V and 7 bases at J, with 11 bases between. Looked up from germline, CDR1 is SGHRS and CDR2 is YFSETQ. The CDR3 contains 12 residues. CDR3 residues: CASSPVAGEAFL. The CDR3 DNA reads TGCGCCAGCAGCCCGGTCGCCGGTGAAGCTTTCCTT.

This clonotype was picked up a small number of times. This sequence joins TRBV12-3 or TRBV12-4 and TRBJ2-5; no clear D. Trimming cost V 3 bases and J 3 bases, with 8 bases left between them. CDR3 length: 13 amino acids. CDR3 amino acids: CASSFNGKETQYF. CDR3 in DNA: TGTGCCAGCAGTTTTAACGGAAAAGAGACCCAGTACTTC.

The chain links TRBV10-2 to TRBJ2-4, with TRBD2 identical over 8 bases. The CDR3 contains 15 residues. Looked up from germline, CDR1 is WSHSY and CDR2 is SAAADI. Losses at the gene ends were 6 bases for V and 3 bases for J; bases not matched to a gene: 7. The CDR3: CASRRHTSGKNIQYF. The CDR3 region has the DNA TGCGCCAGCAGGCGCCACACTAGCGGCAAAAACATTCAGTACTTC.

This rearrangement joins TRBV20-1 to TRBJ2-5, with D maybe TRBD2 (6 bases). V dropped 7 bases and J dropped 1 base, with 10 bases sitting between them. The CDR3 runs to 12 residues. CDR1 is DFQATT, CDR2 SNEGSKA, per germline (reference sequence). The CDR3 here is CSGTSPQETQYF. DNA of the CDR3: TGCAGTGGAACTAGCCCCCAAGAGACCCAGTACTTC.

This clonotype came up a few times. This sequence joins TRBV24-1 and TRBJ2-1; D possibly corresponds to TRBD1 (6 bases). Gene TRBJ2-7 matches the end of the DNA better, so the J call may be wrong. Germline V CDR1 and CDR2: KGHDR, SFDVKD. The CDR3 covers 13 residues. DNA of the CDR3: TGTGCCACCAGTGATATTACAGGGTACGAGCAGTACTTC. Residues: CATSDITGYEQYF.

The chain combines TRBV24-1 with TRBJ2-5; 8 bases agree with TRBD2. The ends lost 9 bases at V and 1 base at J; junction bases unmatched: 3. The CDR3 is made up of 13 amino acids. Germline V lookup: CDR1 KGHDR, CDR2 SFDVKD. The DNA for the CDR3 is TGTGCCACCGGGCGGGGGGCCCAAGAGACCCAGTACTTC. It yields the protein CATGRGAQETQYF.

The chain combines TRBV21-1 with TRBJ1-6. TRBV21-1 is listed as a pseudogene. The CDR3 loop spans 14 amino acids. The CDR3 spells CASSKAGCSSPLHF. CDR3 nucleotide sequence: TGTGCCAGCAGCAAAGCGGGGTGTAGTTCACCCCTCCACTTT.

The chain employs TRBV12-3 or TRBV12-4 and TRBJ2-1, with 10 nucleotides matching TRBD1. The CDR3 is 19 residues long. J was trimmed by 0 bases and V by 4 bases; bases with no gene match: 12. The CDR3 sequence: CASSSHLGGQGSSYNEQFF. The CDR3 coding sequence is TGTGCCAGCAGTTCACACCTCGGGGGACAGGGGAGCTCCTACAATGAGCAGTTCTTC.

The count of this clonotype is one. CDR3 residues: CASSLDVYWSEKLFF. The CDR3 DNA reads as TGTGCCAGCAGCCTAGATGTTTACTGGTCTGAAAAACTGTTTTTT. V gene TRBV7-8 combines with J gene TRBJ1-4; D is unresolved. The CDR3 contains 15 residues. The V end lost 5 bases, the J end lost 7 bases, and 17 bases lay between the germline ends. Germline values: CDR1 SGHVS, CDR2 FQNEAQ.

This chain connects TRBV7-2 to TRBJ2-5; 8 nucleotides align to TRBD1. The assigned J gene may be wrong: the sequence end matches TRBJ2-1 better. Germline V gives CDR1 SGHTA, CDR2 FQGNSA. The CDR3 runs to 15 residues. The chain's CDR3 is CASSSTGASGNEQFF. CDR3 DNA: TGTGCCAGCAGCTCGACAGGGGCATCGGGTAATGAGCAGTTCTTC.

A note on this clonotype: Lacking the conserved final phenylalanine or tryptophan, this CDR3 likely reflects a read error. The V gene is TRBV29-1, the J gene TRBJ1-1; D not resolved. The V gene lost 7 bases and the J gene lost 2 bases, with 11 bases spanning the gap. In germline, CDR1 is SQVTM, CDR2 ANQGSEA. This CDR3 is 12 amino acids long. The CDR3 coding sequence is TGCAGCGGTATGAAGGGTAACACTGAAGCTTTCTCT. It encodes CSGMKGNTEAFS.

The chain uses TRBV24-1 and TRBJ1-1; possible D gene TRBD1, 6 bases. The V gene's germline CDR1 is KGHDR and CDR2 SFDVKD. V was shortened by 10 bases and J by 11 bases, with 19 bases between the two germline ends. CDR3 length equals 12 residues. The DNA of the CDR3 is TGTGCCACTGTGGGGGGCAGGCTCGCGGCTTTCTTT. Translating gives CATVGGRLAAFF.

This chain uses TRBV7-2 with TRBJ1-1; tentatively, D is TRBD1 (6 bases). The CDR3 length is 14 residues. With 3 bases removed from V and 5 bases from J, the gap between germline ends came to 13 bases. In germline, CDR1 is SGHTA, CDR2 FQGNSA. In DNA form, the CDR3 reads TGTGCCAGCAGCTTCACAGGGATGAGTACTGAAGCTTTCTTT. Translation: CASSFTGMSTEAFF.

The chain recombines TRBV2 with TRBJ2-3; D unclear. The V end was cut by 7 bases, the J end by 4 bases, with 15 bases between. Germline CDR1 SNHLY, CDR2 FYNNEI. This CDR3 contains 14 residues. CDR3 bases: TGTGCCAGCAATTCAGGACGCGGCTCAGATACGCAGTATTTT. The encoded protein is CASNSGRGSDTQYF.